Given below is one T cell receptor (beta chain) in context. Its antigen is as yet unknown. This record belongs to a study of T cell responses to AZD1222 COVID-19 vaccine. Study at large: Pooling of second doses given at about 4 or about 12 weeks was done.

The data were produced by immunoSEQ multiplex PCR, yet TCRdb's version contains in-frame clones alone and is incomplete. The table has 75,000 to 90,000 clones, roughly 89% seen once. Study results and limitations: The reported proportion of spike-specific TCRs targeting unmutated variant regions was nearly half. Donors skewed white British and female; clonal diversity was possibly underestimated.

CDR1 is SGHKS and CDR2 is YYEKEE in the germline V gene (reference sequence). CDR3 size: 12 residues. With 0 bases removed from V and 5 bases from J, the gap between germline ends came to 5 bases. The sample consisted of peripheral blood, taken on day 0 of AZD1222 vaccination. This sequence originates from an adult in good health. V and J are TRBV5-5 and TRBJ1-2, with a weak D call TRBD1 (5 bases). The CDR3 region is CASSLEGYGYTF. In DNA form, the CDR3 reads TGTGCCAGCAGCTTGGAGGGGTATGGCTACACCTTC.